Shown below are 20 T cell receptor beta chains from a single sample sequenced in a study of T cells expressing NK-cell markers. TCRdb reprocessed the 5' RACE reads; each CDR3 protein has one entry and no DNA is given. The sample's table shows about 550,000 distinct CDR3 sequences. Source material: blood T cells: a sorted CD56 or NKG2C T cell subset, CD4+ or CD8+ T cells, or bulk PBMC T cells (not recorded which). These TCRs come from a man in his late teens or twenties in good health.

The chain uses TRBV10-3 and TRBJ2-5; checking the TCRdb D call of TRBD2 is not possible without DNA. This CDR3 comprises 15 residues. Germline V gives CDR1 ENHRY, CDR2 SYGVKD. CDR3 sequence reads: CASKREKNHQETQYF.

The J gene is TRBJ2-2, the V gene TRBV9; TCRdb names TRBD2, which stays unverified in the absence of DNA. CDR1 is SGDLS and CDR2 is YYNGEE in the germline V gene. The CDR3 contains 16 residues. CDR3 amino acids: CASSGTSVLNSRELFF.

The J gene is TRBJ1-1, the V gene TRBV6-2 or TRBV6-3. Germline V lookup: CDR1 MNHEY, CDR2 SVGEGT. The length of the CDR3 is 15 residues. CDR3 in amino acids: CATALSAAKNTEAFF.

The chain combines TRBV9 with TRBJ2-1; TCRdb's D gene call, TRBD1, goes unchecked for lack of DNA. This CDR3 comprises 14 residues. In germline, CDR1 is SGDLS, CDR2 YYNGEE. CDR3 protein: CASSVDLGANEQFF.

The chain carries TRBV4-3 and TRBJ2-2; TCRdb designates TRBD1, a call that cannot be tested without DNA. The CDR3 is made up of 17 amino acids. Germline V gives CDR1 LGHNA, CDR2 YSLEER. The CDR3 is CASSQSPGGFGTGELFF.

J is TRBJ1-1 and V is TRBV29-1; the TRBD1 assignment by TCRdb is unverifiable without DNA. Germline V CDR1 and CDR2: SQVTM, ANQGSEA. The CDR3 covers 13 residues. The CDR3 sequence: CSVARGENTEAFF.

The chain combines TRBV27 with TRBJ1-1; with no DNA, the TCRdb D assignment of TRBD1 cannot be verified. This CDR3 comprises 15 residues. Germline CDR1 and CDR2: MNHEY and SMNVEV (reference sequence). The CDR3 here is CASSLVGQPNTEAFF.

The rearrangement uses TRBV29-1 and TRBJ2-7; TCRdb outputs TRBD1, but without DNA this stays unchecked. The CDR3 extends over 15 amino acids. From germline, CDR1 is SQVTM and CDR2 ANQGSEA. CDR3 in amino acids: CSVNRQGLSGYEQYF.

The rearrangement links TRBV15 to TRBJ2-3; the TCRdb D gene call, TRBD2, has no DNA to confirm it. The germline CDR1 and CDR2 sequences are LNHNV and YYDKDF (reference sequence). This CDR3 is built from 16 residues. The CDR3 loop reads CATSRGLADVGDTQYF.

This rearrangement joins TRBV9 to TRBJ2-7; TCRdb's D gene call, TRBD2, goes unchecked for lack of DNA. Germline values: CDR1 SGDLS, CDR2 YYNGEE. This CDR3 contains 15 residues. The CDR3 protein is CASSAVGGTSGEQYF. Filled out from reference TRBV9 and TRBJ2-7, the complete variable domain reads DSGVTQTPKHLITATGQRVTLRCSPRSGDLSVYWYQQSLDQGLQFLIQYYNGEERAKGNILERFSAQQFPDLHSELNLSSLELGDSALYFCASSAVGGTSGEQYFGPGTRLTVT.

This chain uses TRBV3-1 with TRBJ1-2. The CDR3 length is 13 residues. Germline CDR1 LGHDT, CDR2 YNNKEL (reference sequence). CDR3 sequence reads: CASSPDLYSGYTF.

The CDR3 reads CAPREGEETQYF. V usage is TRBV12-3 or TRBV12-4 and J usage is TRBJ2-5; the D call of TRBD2 rests on TCRdb alone, since no DNA is present to check it. The CDR3 loop spans 12 amino acids.

The rearrangement joins TRBV12-3 or TRBV12-4 to TRBJ2-7. CDR3 length: 12 amino acids. The chain's CDR3 is CASSSVKREQYF.

The CDR3 sequence: CASSLTGGLGGTEAFF. The rearrangement uses TRBV5-1 and TRBJ1-1; with no DNA, the TCRdb D assignment of TRBD1 cannot be verified. The length of the CDR3 is 16 residues. CDR1 and CDR2 from the germline V gene are SGHRS and YFSETQ.

This chain links TRBV3-1 with TRBJ2-1; the TCRdb D gene call, TRBD2, has no DNA to confirm it. This CDR3 is built from 13 residues. Germline V gene lookup returns CDR1 LGHDT and CDR2 YNNKEL (reference sequence). CDR3 in amino acids: CASSQGSQALEFF.

V and J are TRBV7-6 and TRBJ2-1; the TRBD2 assignment by TCRdb is unverifiable without DNA. This CDR3 is 18 amino acids long. CDR1 and CDR2 (germline): SGHVS, FNYEAQ. The CDR3 spells CASSQGMEAWTSRAEQFF.

The rearrangement joins TRBV15 to TRBJ2-1; the D call from TCRdb, TRBD1, cannot be confirmed without DNA. The CDR3 sequence is 15 residues long. Germline loops: CDR1 LNHNV, CDR2 YYDKDF (reference sequence). The CDR3 spells CATSSVRGGYNEQFF.

The genes are TRBV10-3 and TRBJ2-2. From germline, CDR1 is ENHRY and CDR2 SYGVKD. CDR3 length: 15 residues. The chain's CDR3 is CAISERVSNTGELFF.

This rearrangement joins TRBV4-1 to TRBJ1-4. This CDR3 contains 14 residues. Germline CDR1 is MGHRA and CDR2 is YSYEKL. CDR3 amino acids: CASSQTQPNEKLFF.

This sequence joins TRBV5-1 and TRBJ2-1; with no DNA, the TCRdb D assignment of TRBD2 cannot be verified. The CDR3 loop spans 18 amino acids. The V gene's germline CDR1 is SGHRS and CDR2 YFSETQ. The CDR3 here is CASSLGIRSGSSYNEQFF.